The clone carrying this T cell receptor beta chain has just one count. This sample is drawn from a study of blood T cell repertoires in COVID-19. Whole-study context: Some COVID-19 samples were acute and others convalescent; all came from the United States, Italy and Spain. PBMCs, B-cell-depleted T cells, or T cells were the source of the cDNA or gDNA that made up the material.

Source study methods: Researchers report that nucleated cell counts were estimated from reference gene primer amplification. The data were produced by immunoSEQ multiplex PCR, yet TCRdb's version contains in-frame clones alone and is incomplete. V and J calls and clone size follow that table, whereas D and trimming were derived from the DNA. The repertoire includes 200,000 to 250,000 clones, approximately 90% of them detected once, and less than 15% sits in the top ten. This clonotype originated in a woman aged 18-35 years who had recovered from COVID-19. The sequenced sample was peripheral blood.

The CDR3 protein is CASSRVGLAAPQETQYF. The CDR3 DNA reads as TGTGCCAGCAGCAGAGTAGGCCTAGCGGCCCCTCAAGAGACCCAGTACTTC. V and J are TRBV7-8 and TRBJ2-5; 7 bases map to TRBD2. Germline loops: CDR1 SGHVS, CDR2 FQNEAQ. The trim removed 5 bases at V and 2 bases at J, leaving 14 bases unmatched. The CDR3 runs 17 residues.